This TCR beta chain was observed in a study of T-cell memory formation after mild COVID-19. Study-wide context: TCR clustering was largely donor specific. Study outcomes and limitations: Pre-infection memory held some responding clones, suggesting pre-existing cross-reactive T cells responded. CD4+ contracting clones were mainly CM and EM; CD8+ ones, EMRA.

The sample holds a few counts of this clonotype. What it binds is not known. TCRalpha and TCRbeta libraries used 5'RACE with constant-segment primers and UMIs. TCRdb reprocessed the 5' RACE reads via MiXCR and lists one record per CDR3 protein. The sample contains roughly 580,000 distinct CDR3 sequences, approximately 18% of which appear only once. The CDR3 consists of 16 residues. The V and J ends lost 5 bases and 4 bases, in that order; junction bases with no gene match: 11. CDR1 is SGHAT and CDR2 is FQNNGV in the germline V gene. Input material: PBMCs or a T cell subset sorted from them (not recorded which). V is TRBV11-2 and J is TRBJ2-5, with 9 bases identical to TRBD1. The receptor was derived from an adult woman who had mild COVID-19 (a few samples of this study predate the infection). Cell type and time point are not known. The CDR3 nucleotides are TGTGCCAGCAGCCGACCGGGACAGGGACTACTAGAGACCCAGTACTTC. This encodes CASSRPGQGLLETQYF.